A selection of T cell receptor beta chains follows, all from one sample in a study of T cell responses to AZD1222 COVID-19 vaccine. This table comes from immunoSEQ multiplex PCR, and its TCRdb copy is limited to in-frame clones, with some not included. The table lists under 90,000 clones, 70% to 90% of them singletons, with 10% in the top ten. This specimen consisted of peripheral blood, obtained 28 days after the second AZD1222 dose. All receptors derive from an adult who received the AZD1222 COVID-19 vaccine. Each CDR3 is given with its conserved first and last residue. Each record gives: CDR3 protein, CDR3 DNA, D gene, J gene, V gene, clone size. A D gene is named only where the DNA matches it firmly. Expanded clones are given a class, and other clones once, few, many or no size at all.

CDR3 protein: CASSASGQGVSYEQYF
CDR3 DNA: TGTGCCAGCAGTGCCTCGGGACAGGGGGTGTCCTACGAGCAGTACTTC
D gene: TRBD1
J gene: TRBJ2-7
V gene: TRBV2
clone size: .

CDR3 protein: CASSEAGGEGQPQHF
CDR3 DNA: TGTGCCAGCAGTGAAGCTGGCGGAGAAGGTCAGCCCCAGCATTTT
D gene: .
J gene: TRBJ1-5
V gene: TRBV6-1
clone size: .

CDR3 protein: CASSLAGILDQPQHF
CDR3 DNA: TGTGCCAGCAGCTTGGCAGGGATTCTGGATCAGCCCCAGCATTTT
D gene: .
J gene: TRBJ1-5
V gene: TRBV5-8
clone size: .

CDR3 protein: CASSTQQGELFF
CDR3 DNA: TGTGCCAGCTCAACGCAGCAGGGGGAGCTGTTTTTT
D gene: .
J gene: TRBJ2-2
V gene: TRBV18
clone size: .

CDR3 protein: CASSGQDYSGNTIYF
CDR3 DNA: TGTGCCAGCAGTGGACAGGATTACTCTGGAAACACCATATATTTT
D gene: TRBD1
J gene: TRBJ1-3
V gene: TRBV28
clone size: .

CDR3 protein: CASSPHAEGLSYEQYF
CDR3 DNA: TGTGCCAGCAGCCCACACGCCGAGGGCCTCTCCTACGAGCAGTACTTC
D gene: .
J gene: TRBJ2-7
V gene: TRBV9
clone size: .

CDR3 protein: CASSLDRLAGTDTQYF
CDR3 DNA: TGTGCCAGCAGCTTAGATCGCCTAGCCGGCACAGATACGCAGTATTTT
D gene: .
J gene: TRBJ2-3
V gene: TRBV11-2
clone size: .

CDR3 protein: CASSLVAKREKLFF
CDR3 DNA: TGTGCCAGCAGTTTGGTGGCGAAGAGGGAAAAACTGTTTTTT
D gene: .
J gene: TRBJ1-4
V gene: TRBV28
clone size: .

CDR3 protein: CASSLKDTQYF
CDR3 DNA: TGTGCCAGCAGTTTGAAGGATACGCAGTATTTT
D gene: .
J gene: TRBJ2-3
V gene: TRBV28
clone size: .

CDR3 protein: CASSKREVDEKLFF
CDR3 DNA: TGTGCCAGTAGTAAGAGGGAGGTCGATGAAAAACTGTTTTTT
D gene: .
J gene: TRBJ1-4
V gene: TRBV19
clone size: .

CDR3 protein: CASSLARGGHYEQYF
CDR3 DNA: TGTGCCAGCAGCTTAGCCCGGGGGGGGCACTACGAGCAGTACTTC
D gene: TRBD2
J gene: TRBJ2-7
V gene: TRBV11-2
clone size: .

CDR3 protein: CASEGEVGEKLFF
CDR3 DNA: TGTGCCAGCGAGGGGGAAGTAGGTGAAAAACTGTTTTTT
D gene: .
J gene: TRBJ1-4
V gene: TRBV6-5
clone size: .

CDR3 protein: CASSEGIWTEAFF
CDR3 DNA: TGTGCCAGTAGTGAGGGGATTTGGACTGAAGCTTTCTTT
D gene: .
J gene: TRBJ1-1
V gene: TRBV19
clone size: .

CDR3 protein: CASKKTLMEKLFF
CDR3 DNA: TGTGCCAGCAAGAAAACCCTCATGGAAAAACTGTTTTTT
D gene: .
J gene: TRBJ1-4
V gene: TRBV6-5
clone size: .

CDR3 protein: CASSEPRVRDTIYF
CDR3 DNA: TGTGCCAGCAGTGAGCCGAGGGTCCGTGACACCATATATTTT
D gene: .
J gene: TRBJ1-3
V gene: TRBV6-1
clone size: .

CDR3 protein: CARGGDASYNSPLHF
CDR3 DNA: TGTGCCAGAGGGGGGGACGCATCCTATAATTCACCCCTCCACTTT
D gene: .
J gene: TRBJ1-6
V gene: TRBV21-1
clone size: .

CDR3 protein: CATTASLNSYNEQFF
CDR3 DNA: TGTGCCACCACAGCCAGTTTAAACTCCTACAATGAGCAGTTCTTC
D gene: .
J gene: TRBJ2-1
V gene: TRBV10-3
clone size: medium-sized

CDR3 protein: CASNLAGVQETQYF
CDR3 DNA: TGTGCCAGCAATCTAGCGGGGGTCCAAGAGACCCAGTACTTC
D gene: TRBD2
J gene: TRBJ2-5
V gene: TRBV3-1/TRBV3-2
clone size: .

CDR3 protein: CASSQFGQNQPQHF
CDR3 DNA: TGTGCCAGCAGCCAATTCGGGCAAAATCAGCCCCAGCATTTT
D gene: .
J gene: TRBJ1-5
V gene: TRBV16
clone size: .

CDR3 protein: CASSYAGSSYNEQFF
CDR3 DNA: TGTGCCAGCAGCTATGCGGGGAGCTCCTACAATGAGCAGTTCTTC
D gene: .
J gene: TRBJ2-1
V gene: TRBV7-8
clone size: .

CDR3 protein: CASKLGDQPQHF
CDR3 DNA: TGTGCCAGCAAGTTAGGGGATCAGCCCCAGCATTTT
D gene: .
J gene: TRBJ1-5
V gene: TRBV2
clone size: .

CDR3 protein: CASTDGTSPRQFF
CDR3 DNA: TGTGCCAGCACCGACGGGACTTCTCCTCGGCAGTTCTTC
D gene: .
J gene: TRBJ2-1
V gene: TRBV6-5
clone size: .

CDR3 protein: CASSYTGWSEAFF
CDR3 DNA: TGTGCCAGCAGCTACACAGGGTGGTCTGAAGCTTTCTTT
D gene: .
J gene: TRBJ1-1
V gene: TRBV7-9
clone size: .

CDR3 protein: CASSFWAGASTDTQYF
CDR3 DNA: TGTGCCAGCAGCTTTTGGGCGGGGGCAAGCACAGATACGCAGTATTTT
D gene: .
J gene: TRBJ2-3
V gene: TRBV7-2
clone size: .

CDR3 protein: CASSYVRGVGTGELFF
CDR3 DNA: TGTGCCAGCAGTTACGTCAGGGGCGTCGGCACCGGGGAGCTGTTTTTT
D gene: .
J gene: TRBJ2-2
V gene: TRBV6-5
clone size: .

CDR3 protein: CASSLSGTSNEKLFF
CDR3 DNA: TGTGCCAGCTCACTATCCGGGACATCTAATGAAAAACTGTTTTTT
D gene: .
J gene: TRBJ1-4
V gene: TRBV18
clone size: .

CDR3 protein: CASSPRRGGQETQYF
CDR3 DNA: TGTGCCAGCAGCCCCCGCCGGGGGGGGCAAGAGACCCAGTACTTC
D gene: .
J gene: TRBJ2-5
V gene: TRBV21-1
clone size: .

CDR3 protein: CASSSNELGLAGPTDTQYF
CDR3 DNA: TGTGCCAGCAGCTCGAACGAACTAGGACTAGCGGGGCCTACAGATACGCAGTATTTT
D gene: TRBD2
J gene: TRBJ2-3
V gene: TRBV5-5
clone size: .

CDR3 protein: CASSFVATGELFF
CDR3 DNA: TGTGCCAGCAGCTTTGTGGCGACCGGGGAGCTGTTTTTT
D gene: .
J gene: TRBJ2-2
V gene: TRBV11-3
clone size: .

CDR3 protein: CASRYTGRPFSPEQYF
CDR3 DNA: TGCGCCAGCAGATACACGGGACGTCCCTTTTCCCCCGAGCAGTACTTC
D gene: .
J gene: TRBJ2-7
V gene: TRBV5-1
clone size: .

CDR3 protein: CASSLPGQGQETQYF
CDR3 DNA: TGTGCCAGTAGTCTACCGGGACAGGGGCAAGAGACCCAGTACTTC
D gene: TRBD1
J gene: TRBJ2-5
V gene: TRBV19
clone size: .

CDR3 protein: CASSPASGGPYNEQFF
CDR3 DNA: TGTGCCAGCAGCCCCGCTAGCGGGGGTCCTTACAATGAGCAGTTCTTC
D gene: TRBD2
J gene: TRBJ2-1
V gene: TRBV5-4
clone size: .

CDR3 protein: CASSPSDLYEQYF
CDR3 DNA: TGCGCCAGCAGCCCATCGGACCTCTACGAGCAGTACTTC
D gene: .
J gene: TRBJ2-7
V gene: TRBV4-1
clone size: .

CDR3 protein: CASSEGLAGGPGDTQYF
CDR3 DNA: TGCGCCAGCAGCGAGGGGTTAGCGGGGGGGCCTGGAGATACGCAGTATTTT
D gene: TRBD2
J gene: TRBJ2-3
V gene: TRBV5-1
clone size: .

CDR3 protein: CASSLPAGPITGELFF
CDR3 DNA: TGTGCCAGCAGCCTCCCCGCGGGGCCGATCACCGGGGAGCTGTTTTTT
D gene: .
J gene: TRBJ2-2
V gene: TRBV9
clone size: many

CDR3 protein: CASSVGDRSYRGYTF
CDR3 DNA: TGTGCCAGCAGCGTAGGGGACAGGTCGTACCGTGGCTACACCTTC
D gene: TRBD1
J gene: TRBJ1-2
V gene: TRBV9
clone size: .

CDR3 protein: CASSPHPQVNTGELFF
CDR3 DNA: TGTGCCAGCTCACCACATCCCCAGGTGAACACCGGGGAGCTGTTTTTT
D gene: .
J gene: TRBJ2-2
V gene: TRBV18
clone size: few

CDR3 protein: CASSTPGQGNYGYTF
CDR3 DNA: TGTGCCAGTAGTACCCCCGGACAGGGTAACTATGGCTACACCTTC
D gene: TRBD1
J gene: TRBJ1-2
V gene: TRBV19
clone size: .

CDR3 protein: CASSVQEDPYGYTF
CDR3 DNA: TGTGCCAGCAGCGTGCAAGAAGATCCCTATGGCTACACCTTC
D gene: .
J gene: TRBJ1-2
V gene: TRBV11-2
clone size: few

CDR3 protein: CASSGGTAMGTDTQYF
CDR3 DNA: TGTGCCAGCAGCGGCGGGACAGCCATGGGCACAGATACGCAGTATTTT
D gene: .
J gene: TRBJ2-3
V gene: TRBV9
clone size: .

CDR3 protein: CASSLGLAGGHDTQYF
CDR3 DNA: TGTGCCAGCAGCTTAGGACTAGCGGGGGGGCACGATACGCAGTATTTT
D gene: TRBD2
J gene: TRBJ2-3
V gene: TRBV7-2
clone size: .

CDR3 protein: CASSQVEVSPYGYTF
CDR3 DNA: TGTGCCAGCAGCCAAGTGGAGGTGTCGCCCTATGGCTACACCTTC
D gene: .
J gene: TRBJ1-2
V gene: TRBV3-1/TRBV3-2
clone size: .

CDR3 protein: CASSESGGASYNEQFF
CDR3 DNA: TGTGCCAGCAGTGAGAGCGGGGGCGCCTCCTACAATGAGCAGTTCTTC
D gene: TRBD2
J gene: TRBJ2-1
V gene: TRBV6-1
clone size: few

CDR3 protein: CASSPLSGGGETQYF
CDR3 DNA: TGTGCCAGCTCACCACTATCGGGGGGCGGAGAGACCCAGTACTTC
D gene: .
J gene: TRBJ2-5
V gene: TRBV18
clone size: .

CDR3 protein: CASRTGLEGGYTF
CDR3 DNA: TGTGCCAGCAGGACAGGGCTCGAGGGGGGCTACACCTTC
D gene: TRBD1
J gene: TRBJ1-2
V gene: TRBV2
clone size: .

CDR3 protein: CASSLSNRGQGKYF
CDR3 DNA: TGTGCCAGCAGTTTGTCCAACCGGGGACAGGGGAAGTACTTC
D gene: TRBD1
J gene: TRBJ2-5
V gene: TRBV27
clone size: .

CDR3 protein: CASRGTGGYGYTF
CDR3 DNA: TGTGCCAGCAGGGGGACAGGGGGGTATGGCTACACCTTC
D gene: TRBD1
J gene: TRBJ1-2
V gene: TRBV7-2
clone size: .

CDR3 protein: CASRLFRTEDYGYTF
CDR3 DNA: TGTGCCAGCAGACTTTTCAGGACAGAAGACTATGGCTACACCTTC
D gene: .
J gene: TRBJ1-2
V gene: TRBV4-2
clone size: few

CDR3 protein: CASSQSLPGQGGLYGYTF
CDR3 DNA: TGTGCCAGCAGCCAATCCCTCCCGGGACAGGGGGGATTGTATGGCTACACCTTC
D gene: TRBD1
J gene: TRBJ1-2
V gene: TRBV4-2
clone size: .

CDR3 protein: CASSEASLAGEETQYF
CDR3 DNA: TGTGCCAGCAGTGAAGCGAGCCTAGCGGGGGAAGAGACCCAGTACTTC
D gene: TRBD2
J gene: TRBJ2-5
V gene: TRBV6-1
clone size: .

CDR3 protein: CASSVGQGGNTIYF
CDR3 DNA: TGTGCCAGCAGCGTAGGACAGGGAGGAAACACCATATATTTT
D gene: TRBD1
J gene: TRBJ1-3
V gene: TRBV9
clone size: .

CDR3 protein: CASSQDLGGADTQYF
CDR3 DNA: TGTGCCAGCAGCCAAGATTTAGGCGGGGCGGATACGCAGTATTTT
D gene: .
J gene: TRBJ2-3
V gene: TRBV4-2
clone size: .

CDR3 protein: CASSRPGLTPYEQYF
CDR3 DNA: TGTGCCAGTAGTAGACCGGGACTTACGCCCTACGAGCAGTACTTC
D gene: .
J gene: TRBJ2-7
V gene: TRBV19
clone size: .

CDR3 protein: CASSLQGQPYEQYF
CDR3 DNA: TGTGCCAGCAGCCTCCAGGGACAGCCTTACGAGCAGTACTTC
D gene: TRBD1
J gene: TRBJ2-7
V gene: TRBV13
clone size: .

CDR3 protein: CASSLGTPNEQYF
CDR3 DNA: TGTGCCAGCAGCCTCGGGACCCCAAACGAGCAGTACTTC
D gene: .
J gene: TRBJ2-7
V gene: TRBV7-9
clone size: once

CDR3 protein: CASSLGNTRGYTF
CDR3 DNA: TGTGCCAGCAGCTTAGGGAACACGCGGGGCTACACCTTC
D gene: .
J gene: TRBJ1-2
V gene: TRBV7-9
clone size: once

CDR3 protein: CASSPGDRGNTEAFF
CDR3 DNA: TGCGCCAGCAGCCCAGGGGACAGGGGGAACACTGAAGCTTTCTTT
D gene: TRBD1
J gene: TRBJ1-1
V gene: TRBV5-1
clone size: .